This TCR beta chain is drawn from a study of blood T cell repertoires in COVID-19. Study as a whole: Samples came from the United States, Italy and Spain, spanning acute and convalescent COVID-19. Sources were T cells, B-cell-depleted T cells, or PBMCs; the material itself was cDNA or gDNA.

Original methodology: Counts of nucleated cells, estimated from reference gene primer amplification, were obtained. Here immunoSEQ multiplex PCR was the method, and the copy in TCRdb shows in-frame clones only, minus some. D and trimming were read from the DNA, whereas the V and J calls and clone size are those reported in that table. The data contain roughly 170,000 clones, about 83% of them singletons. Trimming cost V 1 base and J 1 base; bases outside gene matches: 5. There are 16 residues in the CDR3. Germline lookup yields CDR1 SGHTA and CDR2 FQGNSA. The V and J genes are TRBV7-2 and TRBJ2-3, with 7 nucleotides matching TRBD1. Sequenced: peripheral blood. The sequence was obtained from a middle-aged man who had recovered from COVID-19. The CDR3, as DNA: TGTGCCAGCAGCTTAGGAGGGACAGCTGGCACAGATACGCAGTATTTT. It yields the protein CASSLGGTAGTDTQYF. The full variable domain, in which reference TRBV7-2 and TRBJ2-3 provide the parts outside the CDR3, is GAGVSQSPSNKVTEKGKDVELRCDPISGHTALYWYRQSLGQGLEFLIYFQGNSAPDKSGLPSDRFSAERTGGSVSTLTIQRTQQEDSAVYLCASSLGGTAGTDTQYFGPGTRLTVL.